Presented here are 28 T cell receptor beta chains from one specimen sequenced in a study of blood T cell repertoires in COVID-19. The repertoire was sequenced with immunoSEQ multiplex PCR; TCRdb's copy has only in-frame clones and lacks some. Seen here are some 130,000 clones, 75% to 90% observed once, and the top ten hold about 40%. The source material was peripheral blood. These receptors were collected from a human donor in a cohort sampled during active COVID-19.

The CDR3 DNA reads as TGCGCCAGCAGCTACGCAGGGTTTAGGGACACTGAAGCTTTCTTT. Protein sequence: CASSYAGFRDTEAFF. The rearrangement uses TRBV5-1 and TRBJ1-1, with D perhaps matching TRBD1 (5 bases). The V end was cut by 3 bases, the J end by 3 bases, with 15 bases between. Germline V gene data show CDR1 as SGHRS and CDR2 as YFSETQ. This CDR3 has 15 residues.

In this sample, this clone turned up a few times. This chain joins TRBV30 and TRBJ1-3; TRBD1 matches 7 bases. Germline V gene data show CDR1 as GTSNPN and CDR2 as SVGIG (reference sequence). Germline trimming cut 6 bases from V and 0 bases from J; bases unmatched to any gene: 2. The CDR3 contains 13 residues. The CDR3 region has the DNA TGTGCCTGCCGGGACAGCTCTGGAAACACCATATATTTT. As protein: CACRDSSGNTIYF. Full variable domain (outside the CDR3, taken from reference TRBV30 and TRBJ1-3): SQTIHQWPATLVQPVGSPLSLECTVEGTSNPNLYWYRQAAGRGLQLLFYSVGIGQISSEVPQNLSASRPQDRQFILSSKKLLLSDSGFYLCACRDSSGNTIYFGEGSWLTVV.

Only one count was recorded for this clone. The chain is built from TRBV9 and TRBJ2-2; tentatively, D is TRBD2 (6 bases). The V and J ends lost 0 bases and 5 bases respectively, with 11 bases between them. The CDR3 totals 15 residues. Germline V gene sequence: CDR1 SGDLS, CDR2 YYNGEE. The CDR3 DNA is TGTGCCAGCAGCGTAGCCCATCGGGGGACCGGGGAGCTGTTTTTT. It yields the protein CASSVAHRGTGELFF.

V usage is TRBV27 and J usage is TRBJ1-6; D gene unclear. Trimming stripped 4 bases from V and 7 bases from J, with 14 bases between. Germline CDR1 MNHEY, CDR2 SMNVEV (reference sequence). There are 15 residues in the CDR3. Here the CDR3 reads CASSYRREPNSPLHF. The CDR3 DNA sequence: TGTGCCAGCAGTTACCGCCGAGAACCAAATTCACCCCTCCACTTT.

V and J are TRBV12-3 or TRBV12-4 and TRBJ1-1, with TRBD1 matching 8 bases. CDR3 length: 13 residues. V dropped 3 bases and J dropped 5; count of bases not matched to a gene: 2. The CDR3 sequence: CASSLGQATEAFF. Written as DNA, the CDR3 is TGTGCCAGCAGTTTGGGACAGGCGACTGAAGCTTTCTTT.

The genes are TRBV28 and TRBJ1-3; 11 positions agree with TRBD1. Germline V lookup: CDR1 MDHEN, CDR2 SYDVKM. V lost 4 bases and J lost 2; bases outside the gene matches: 4. This CDR3 has 16 residues. The CDR3 is CASSSLGQGAGNTIYF. As DNA, the CDR3 is TGTGCCAGCAGTTCCCTGGGACAGGGGGCTGGAAACACCATATATTTT.

The V gene is TRBV21-1, the J gene TRBJ2-1; the tabulated D call, TRBD1, remains unverified against the DNA. TRBV21-1 is a known pseudogene. The CDR3 has 16 amino acids. The CDR3 DNA sequence: TGTGCCAGCAGCAAATTGGAGACAGGGGCCTACAATGAGCAGTTCTTC. Its translation is CASSKLETGAYNEQFF.

This clone was seen once. The chain employs TRBV7-2 and TRBJ1-3; 7 nucleotides match TRBD1. J gave up 0 bases and V 3 bases, and 2 bases lay outside the gene matches. The germline gives CDR1 SGHTA, CDR2 FQGNSA. The length of the CDR3 is 15 residues. CDR3 in DNA: TGTGCCAGCAGCTTGACAGGGCTCTCTGGAAACACCATATATTTT. This codes for CASSLTGLSGNTIYF.

In DNA form, the CDR3 reads TGTGCCAGCAGCAAAACCGGGACTAGCGGGAGGGCCGGGGAGCTGTTTTTT. This translates into CASSKTGTSGRAGELFF. This chain uses TRBV7-2 with TRBJ2-2, with 16 positions matching TRBD2. This CDR3 comprises 17 residues. The germline gives CDR1 SGHTA, CDR2 FQGNSA. V lost 5 bases, J lost 6 bases, and 6 bases stayed unmatched. Drawing the rest from reference TRBV7-2 and TRBJ2-2, the complete variable domain is GAGVSQSPSNKVTEKGKDVELRCDPISGHTALYWYRQSLGQGLEFLIYFQGNSAPDKSGLPSDRFSAERTGGSVSTLTIQRTQQEDSAVYLCASSKTGTSGRAGELFFGEGSRLTVL.

J is TRBJ2-2 and V is TRBV24-1, with 10 bases fitting TRBD1. V dropped 9 bases and J dropped 7; count of bases not matched to a gene: 7. The CDR3 contains 14 residues. Per germline, CDR1 KGHDR and CDR2 SFDVKD. CDR3 sequence: CATSTTGGHGELFF. CDR3 nucleotide sequence: TGTGCCACCTCAACGACAGGGGGCCACGGGGAGCTGTTTTTT.

This rearrangement joins TRBV24-1 to TRBJ2-1; a weak D match, TRBD2 (5 bases). The V gene's germline CDR1 is KGHDR and CDR2 SFDVKD. The CDR3 spans 17 residues. The V and J ends lost 5 bases and 0 bases respectively, with 16 bases between them. CDR3 sequence: CATSAQSGDPSYNEQFF. CDR3 in DNA: TGTGCCACCAGTGCCCAAAGCGGAGACCCCTCCTACAATGAGCAGTTCTTC.

V is TRBV4-3 and J is TRBJ1-5, with 7 nucleotides matching TRBD1. The junction had 5 bases not matched to a gene; V was cut back by 0 bases and J by 6 bases. The CDR3 is 15 amino acids. CDR1 and CDR2 from the germline V gene are LGHNA and YSLEER. The CDR3 reads CASSQDLTGAQPQHF. The CDR3 coding sequence is TGCGCCAGCAGCCAAGATTTAACAGGGGCTCAGCCCCAGCATTTT.

The chain is built from TRBV25-1 and TRBJ1-1; 9 bases match TRBD1. With V trimmed by 6 bases and J by 7 bases, 6 bases remained unmatched. The length of the CDR3 is 13 residues. Germline V gene sequence: CDR1 MGHDK, CDR2 SYGVNS. The DNA of the CDR3 is TGTGCCAGCAGGAGGACAGGGGCCCATGAAGCTTTCTTT. Amino acids: CASRRTGAHEAFF.

By proportion, this clone is large. This chain uses TRBV10-2 with TRBJ2-5; maybe TRBD2 (5 bases). Germline values: CDR1 WSHSY, CDR2 SAAADI. Trimming removed 2 bases from V and 7 bases from J, with 17 bases in between. The CDR3 contains 15 residues. The CDR3 DNA reads TGCGCCAGCAGTGAGGATTTTAGCGTAGGTGGGACCCAGTACTTC. Protein product: CASSEDFSVGGTQYF.

The rearrangement uses TRBV29-1 and TRBJ1-4, with 11 positions matching TRBD1. CDR1 and CDR2 (germline): SQVTM, ANQGSEA. CDR3 length equals 14 residues. V trimming: 4 bases; J trimming: 7 bases; junction bases outside the gene matches: 5. CDR3 in amino acids: CSVAGGTGGEKLFF. In DNA form, the CDR3 reads TGCAGCGTTGCCGGCGGGACAGGGGGTGAAAAACTGTTTTTT.

This clone appeared once. The chain combines TRBV30 with TRBJ2-2; 7 bases agree with TRBD1. Germline-derived CDR1 and CDR2 are GTSNPN and SVGIG (reference sequence). V dropped 3 bases and J dropped 5; count of bases not matched to a gene: 3. The CDR3 runs 13 residues. CDR3 coding DNA: TGTGCCTGGAGGGTACAGGGGACCGGGGAGCTGTTTTTT. This encodes CAWRVQGTGELFF.

The chain carries TRBV7-3 and TRBJ2-3, with TRBD2 matching 8 bases. Trimming cost V 2 bases and J 5 bases; bases outside gene matches: 3. The CDR3 totals 14 residues. Germline CDR1 reads SGHTA; CDR2 reads FQGTGA. Here the CDR3 DNA reads TGTGCCAGCAGCTTAGGCGGGGGGATAGATACGCAGTATTTT. The encoded protein is CASSLGGGIDTQYF.

This clone was seen a single time. V and J are TRBV6-6 and TRBJ2-2, with 8 nucleotides matching TRBD1. From germline, CDR1 is MNHNY and CDR2 SVGAGI (reference sequence). With V trimmed by 6 bases and J by 6 bases, 9 bases remained unmatched. The CDR3 loop spans 15 amino acids. CDR3 nucleotide sequence: TGTGCCAGCAGCACAGGGGGTTTACCCTCCGGGGAGCTGTTTTTT. It specifies CASSTGGLPSGELFF.

The chain employs TRBV18 and TRBJ2-5; 10 bases align to TRBD1. CDR3 length: 14 residues. Germline CDR1 reads KGHSH; CDR2 reads LQKENI. The J segment lost 4 bases and the V segment lost 6 bases, leaving 5 bases of the junction unmatched. The CDR3 region is CASSPGTGVETQYF. The CDR3 nucleotides are TGTGCCAGCTCCCCCGGGACAGGGGTAGAGACCCAGTACTTC.

The chain is built from TRBV19 and TRBJ1-2; D unresolved. The germline V and J ends were trimmed by 9 bases and 1 base, with 12 bases remaining between them. CDR3 length equals 13 residues. Germline V gene data show CDR1 as LNHDA and CDR2 as SQIVND (reference sequence). The DNA for the CDR3 is TGTGCCAGCTCCCGAGGTGATAACTATGGCTACACCTTC. This sequence encodes CASSRGDNYGYTF.

V and J are TRBV5-4 and TRBJ1-4; D remains unclear. Germline-derived CDR1 and CDR2 are SGHNT and YYREEE (reference sequence). The CDR3 sequence is 15 residues long. V dropped 0 bases and J dropped 8 bases, with 14 bases sitting between them. CDR3 in DNA: TGTGCCAGCAGCTTGGGGGCCGCACGGGAGGAAAAACTGTTTTTT. Its translation: CASSLGAAREEKLFF.

The rearrangement links TRBV29-1 to TRBJ1-2; 9 positions match TRBD1. Looked up from germline, CDR1 is SQVTM and CDR2 is ANQGSEA. The CDR3 totals 11 residues. V trimming: 4 bases; J trimming: 6 bases; junction bases outside the gene matches: 0. CDR3 sequence: CSVGQGDGYTF. Written as DNA, the CDR3 is TGCAGCGTTGGACAGGGGGATGGCTACACCTTC. Full variable domain (remainder filled in from reference TRBV29-1 and TRBJ1-2): SAVISQKPSRDICQRGTSLTIQCQVDSQVTMMFWYRQQPGQSLTLIATANQGSEATYESGFVIDKFPISRPNLTFSTLTVSNMSPEDSSIYLCSVGQGDGYTFGSGTRLTVV.

The V call is TRBV5-1, the J call TRBJ2-1, with D perhaps TRBD2 (6 bases). Germline V CDR1 and CDR2: SGHRS, YFSETQ. V was trimmed by 5 bases and J by 8 bases, leaving 17 bases between them. There are 14 residues in the CDR3. The CDR3 loop reads CASRETRGGDEQFF. In DNA, the CDR3 is TGCGCCAGCAGGGAGACTAGAGGAGGCGATGAGCAGTTCTTC.

The sample holds a few counts of this clone. The chain joins TRBV19 to TRBJ1-6; D is unclear. Trimming took off 3 bases at V and 8 bases at J, with 8 bases between the two ends. Germline lookup yields CDR1 LNHDA and CDR2 SQIVND (reference sequence). The CDR3 is made up of 13 amino acids. The CDR3 sequence is CASSIDEDSPLHF. In nucleotides, the CDR3 is TGTGCCAGTAGTATCGACGAGGATTCACCCCTCCACTTT. Full variable domain (rest looked up from reference TRBV19 and TRBJ1-6): DGGITQSPKYLFRKEGQNVTLSCEQNLNHDAMYWYRQDPGQGLRLIYYSQIVNDFQKGDIAEGYSVSREKKESFPLTVTSAQKNPTAFYLCASSIDEDSPLHFGNGTRLTVT.

The genes are TRBV3-1 (or the pseudogene TRBV3-2) and TRBJ2-1, with D perhaps matching TRBD1 (6 bases). From germline, CDR1 is LGHDT and CDR2 YNNKEL (reference sequence). The V gene lost 1 base and the J gene lost 9 bases, with 13 bases spanning the gap. The CDR3 runs 14 residues. The CDR3 nucleotides are TGTGCCAGCAGCCAAGGCAGGGGAAATGGTGAGCAGTTCTTC. Encoded protein: CASSQGRGNGEQFF.

This clone has just one count. The chain links TRBV2 to TRBJ2-2; the match to TRBD1 covers 8 bases. The CDR3 covers 14 residues. The V segment lost 8 bases and the J segment 5 bases; nucleotides outside the gene matches: 7. Germline CDR1 SNHLY, CDR2 FYNNEI. DNA of the CDR3: TGTGCCAGCCGCTGGCAGGGGGCAACCGGGGAGCTGTTTTTT. Protein: CASRWQGATGELFF.

This clone was counted between two and nine times. The rearrangement joins TRBV29-1 to TRBJ1-2; D is ambiguous. Deletions cut 6 bases from V and 7 bases from J, with 15 bases between. Germline V lookup: CDR1 SQVTM, CDR2 ANQGSEA. The CDR3 is made up of 12 amino acids. The CDR3 DNA follows: TGCAGCGTCTCATTACCTGGCCCTGGCTACACCTTC. Translating it yields CSVSLPGPGYTF.

The chain couples TRBV5-1 to TRBJ2-5, with 8 positions matching TRBD1. J lost 5 bases, V lost 4 bases, and 10 bases had no gene match. The length of the CDR3 is 15 residues. Germline V lookup: CDR1 SGHRS, CDR2 YFSETQ. CDR3 sequence: CASSTGQGTMETQYF. The DNA for the CDR3 is TGCGCCAGCAGCACCGGACAGGGTACGATGGAGACCCAGTACTTC.